A selection of T cell receptor beta chains follows, all from one sample in a study. One entry per CDR3 protein, called by TCRdb with MiXCR from the RT-PCR reads. In the table there are around 700,000 distinct CDR3 sequences, 12% to 15% of which are singletons. The sample was memory CD4+ T cells from blood. The receptor source for this set is a female donor in good health, serving as a healthy control. Each CDR3 is given with its conserved first and last residue.

v_call cdr3_aa
TRBV11-2 CASSSVRGRLEQYF
TRBV4-3 CASSLRVSSTDTQYF
TRBV14 CASSQGGRGAIQYF
TRBV5-1 CASTGTSGRANTGELFF
TRBV11-3 CATSQWGGTEQFF
TRBV11-3 CASSHRTSGDQETQYF
TRBV9 CASSARDRGTTEAFF
TRBV12-3/TRBV12-4 CASNHRGRRPFF
TRBV11-1 CASSRRIIAADGGETQYF
TRBV7-8 CASSPRVPRSLHF
TRBV7-2 CASSQGQYQETQYF
TRBV7-2 CASSQGDVNQPQHF
TRBV28 CASKSRAGAYSNQPQHF
TRBV18 CASSPRFEGGNGDEQYF
TRBV5-4 CASSFGQGQNTGELFF
TRBV25-1 CASSTGTGDTGELFF
TRBV29-1 CSVRRTYEQYF
TRBV6-5 CASSSKYRGVVGYTF
TRBV20-1 CSARDPSGTGELFF
TRBV5-6 CASSLLPQGAAYEQYF
TRBV6-6 CASSFKVGETQYF
TRBV4-3 CASSQDRRGAADTQYF
TRBV7-2 CASSLGLAGAPARETQYF
TRBV20-1 CSAPSLAGGSTDTQYF
TRBV20-1 CSASWGDHSNQPQHF
TRBV7-2 CASSTGASGLNEQFF
TRBV15 CATSRAGTRQYF
TRBV28 CATHERLSTDTQYF
TRBV9 CASSVGSVPYNEQFF
TRBV10-3 CAISDGTPRGSYEQYF
TRBV6-5 CASSLDEYNEQFF
TRBV12-3/TRBV12-4 CASRQKGPDTQYF
TRBV7-8 CASSQPGWDSNQPQHF
TRBV15 CATSRRGGRAYEQFF
TRBV7-2 CASSQGLNSYEQYF
TRBV5-1 CASSPPPGQGRETQYF
TRBV27 CASSRRGGSNTGELFF
TRBV6-6 CASSSSGSVSEQYF
TRBV28 CASSLWRAGYTF
TRBV3-1 CASSQGWTSGAYNEQFF
TRBV27 CASSSREGETQYF
TRBV4-1 CASSQGRQGGGYTF
TRBV18 CASSPPARGLETQYF
TRBV7-3 CASSRLGLTDTQYF
TRBV6-6 CASSSRTGDYEQYF
TRBV18 CASSPGSGNDYEQYF
TRBV3-1 CASSQDPEGTGNTIYF
TRBV10-3 CAIRDWNEQFF
TRBV5-1 CASSLAPSGAGQETQYF
TRBV6-5 CASRRTVLYEQYF
TRBV6-1 CASSRESRLGTDTQYF
TRBV7-3 CASSLNSGSNTEAFF
TRBV20-1 CSASDGPGPFYGYTF
TRBV7-2 CASSLMGGLQETQYF
TRBV4-2 CASSPSAGSGETQYF
TRBV12-3/TRBV12-4 CASGTNSGGGAQPQHF
TRBV2 CASSESGGADTQYF